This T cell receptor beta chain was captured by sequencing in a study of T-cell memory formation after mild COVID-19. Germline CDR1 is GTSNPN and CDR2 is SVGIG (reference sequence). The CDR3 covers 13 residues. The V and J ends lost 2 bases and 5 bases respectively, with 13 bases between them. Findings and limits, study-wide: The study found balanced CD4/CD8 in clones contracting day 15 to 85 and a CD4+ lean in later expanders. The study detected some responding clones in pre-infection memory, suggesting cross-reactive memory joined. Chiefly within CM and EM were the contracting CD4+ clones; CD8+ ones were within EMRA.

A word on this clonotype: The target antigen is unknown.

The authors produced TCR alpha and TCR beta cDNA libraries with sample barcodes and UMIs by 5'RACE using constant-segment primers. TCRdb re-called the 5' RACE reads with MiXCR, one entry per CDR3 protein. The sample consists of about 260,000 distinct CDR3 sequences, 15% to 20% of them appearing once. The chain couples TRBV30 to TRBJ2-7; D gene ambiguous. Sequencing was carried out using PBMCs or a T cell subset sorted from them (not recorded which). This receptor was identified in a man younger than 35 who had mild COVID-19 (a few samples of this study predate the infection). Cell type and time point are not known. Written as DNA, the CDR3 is TGTGCCTGGAGTAACGGGCCATGGGACGAGCAGTACTTC. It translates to CAWSNGPWDEQYF.